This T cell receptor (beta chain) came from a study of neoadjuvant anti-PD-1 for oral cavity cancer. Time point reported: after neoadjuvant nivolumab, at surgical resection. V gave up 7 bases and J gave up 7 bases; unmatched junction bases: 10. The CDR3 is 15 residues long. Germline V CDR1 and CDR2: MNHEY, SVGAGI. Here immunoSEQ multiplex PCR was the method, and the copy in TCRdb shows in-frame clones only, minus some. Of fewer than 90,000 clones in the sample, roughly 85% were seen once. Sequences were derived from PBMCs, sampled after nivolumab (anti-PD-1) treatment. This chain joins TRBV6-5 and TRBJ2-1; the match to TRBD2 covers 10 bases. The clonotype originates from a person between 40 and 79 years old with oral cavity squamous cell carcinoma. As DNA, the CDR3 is TGTGCCAGCATCTCGGCGGCTAGCGGGAGTAATGAGCAGTTCTTC. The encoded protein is CASISAASGSNEQFF.